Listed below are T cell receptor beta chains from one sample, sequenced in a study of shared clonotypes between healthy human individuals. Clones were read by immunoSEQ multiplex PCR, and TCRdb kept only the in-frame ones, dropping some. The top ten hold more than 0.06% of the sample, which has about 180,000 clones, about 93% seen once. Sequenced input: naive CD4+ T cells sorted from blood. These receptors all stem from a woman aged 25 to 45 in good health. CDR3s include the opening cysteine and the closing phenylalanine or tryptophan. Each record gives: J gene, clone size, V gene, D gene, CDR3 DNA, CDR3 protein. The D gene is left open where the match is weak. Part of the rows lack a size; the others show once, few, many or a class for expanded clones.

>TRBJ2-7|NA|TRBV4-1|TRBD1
TGCGCCAGCAGCCAAGCCGGGACAGGGGGCATCGAGCAGTACTTC
CASSQAGTGGIEQYF
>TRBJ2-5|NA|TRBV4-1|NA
TGCGCCAGCAGCCGTATCAGAAGACTAGACGGCGAGACCCAGTACTTC
CASSRIRRLDGETQYF
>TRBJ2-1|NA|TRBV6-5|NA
TGTGCCAGCAGGAGCTCCTACAATGAGCAGTTCTTC
CASRSSYNEQFF
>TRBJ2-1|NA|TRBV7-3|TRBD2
TGTGCCAGCAGCACCCAACTAGCGGGAGTTAATGAGCAGTTCTTC
CASSTQLAGVNEQFF
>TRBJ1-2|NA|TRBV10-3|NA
TGTGCCACCATCTCGGCCAGCTACTATGGCTACACCTTC
CATISASYYGYTF
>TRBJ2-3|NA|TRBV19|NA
TGTGCCAGTAGTGCGGAGCGGGCCAGCACAGATACGCAGTATTTT
CASSAERASTDTQYF
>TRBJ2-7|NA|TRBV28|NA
TGTGCCAGCAGTTTATGGTCAGGGCGCTCCTACGAGCAGTACTTC
CASSLWSGRSYEQYF
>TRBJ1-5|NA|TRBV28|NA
TGTGCCAGCAGTTTATTTCAGCTCCTTAGCAATCAGCCCCAGCATTTT
CASSLFQLLSNQPQHF
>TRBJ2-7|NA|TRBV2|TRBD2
TGTGCCAGCAGTGTTGGTGGTAGCGGGACCTACGAGCAGTACTTC
CASSVGGSGTYEQYF
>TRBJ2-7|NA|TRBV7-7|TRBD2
TGTGCCAGCAGCTCGGAAGTATTTAGGTCGGGAGGGCCGAACGAGCAGTACTTC
CASSSEVFRSGGPNEQYF
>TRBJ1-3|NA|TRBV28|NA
TGTGCCAGCAGTTCCCCCCAGGGGATCGGTGGAAACACCATATATTTT
CASSSPQGIGGNTIYF
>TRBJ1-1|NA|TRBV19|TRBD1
TGTGCCAGTAGTACGGACAGGGGCCGGCAGACTGAAGCTTTCTTT
CASSTDRGRQTEAFF
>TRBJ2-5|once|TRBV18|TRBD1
TGTGCCAGCTCACCACAAGGGCACAGGGGGAACCAAGAGACCCAGTACTTC
CASSPQGHRGNQETQYF
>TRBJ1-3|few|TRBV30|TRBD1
TGTGCCTGGAGTGAAACCGGGACAGCTGGAAACACCATATATTTT
CAWSETGTAGNTIYF
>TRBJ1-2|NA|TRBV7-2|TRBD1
TGTGCCAGCAGCCTCCCGACAGGGTTAGGTGGCTACACCTTC
CASSLPTGLGGYTF
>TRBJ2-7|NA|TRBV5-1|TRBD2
TGCGCCAGCAGGGGCGGGAGCGAAACGTTTTACGAGCAGTACTTC
CASRGGSETFYEQYF
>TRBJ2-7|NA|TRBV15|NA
TGTGCCACCAGCAGAGTAGCGGACAGAGCCTACGAGCAGTACTTC
CATSRVADRAYEQYF
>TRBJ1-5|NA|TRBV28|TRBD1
TGTGCCAGCAGTTCCTCCCAGGGGGATCAGCCCCAGCATTTT
CASSSSQGDQPQHF
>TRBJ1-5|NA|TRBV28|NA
TGTGCCAGCAGTTTGACGCAGGAGTTCAATCAGCCCCAGCATTTT
CASSLTQEFNQPQHF
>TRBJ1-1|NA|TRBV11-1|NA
TGTGCCAGCAGCTTCACAGGGCACACTGAAGCTTTCTTT
CASSFTGHTEAFF
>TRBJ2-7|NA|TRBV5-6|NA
TGTGCCAGCAGCTTCGCCAGGGACGGCGAGCAGTACTTC
CASSFARDGEQYF
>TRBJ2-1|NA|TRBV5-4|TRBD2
TGTGCCAGCAGCTGGGCACCTAGCGGGAACTACAATGAGCAGTTCTTC
CASSWAPSGNYNEQFF
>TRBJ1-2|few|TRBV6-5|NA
TGTGCCAGCAGCTGGGACAAGTACTATGGCTACACCTTC
CASSWDKYYGYTF
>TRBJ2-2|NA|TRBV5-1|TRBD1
TGCGCCAGCAGCTTGTGGACAGGATGGACCGGGGAGCTGTTTTTT
CASSLWTGWTGELFF
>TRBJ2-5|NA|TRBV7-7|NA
TGTGCCAGCAGCTTAAGTTCCCGGAGCCGGGGCCAAGAGACCCAGTACTTC
CASSLSSRSRGQETQYF
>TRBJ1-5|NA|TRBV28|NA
TGTGCCAGCAGGGGCCGCAATCAGCCCCAGCATTTT
CASRGRNQPQHF
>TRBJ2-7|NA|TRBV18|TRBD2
TGTGCCAGCTCACTATCCGGGACTAGCGGGCTCGAGCAGTACTTC
CASSLSGTSGLEQYF
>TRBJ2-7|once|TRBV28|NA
TGTGCCAGCAGTTTACCTGACTTAGAATACGAGCAGTACTTC
CASSLPDLEYEQYF
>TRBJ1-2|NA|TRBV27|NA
TGTGCCAGCAGTTTTTCGGGGGCGTCCTATGGCTACACCTTC
CASSFSGASYGYTF
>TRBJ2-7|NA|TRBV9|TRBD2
TGTGCCAGCGGCGATAACGGGACTAGCGGCTACGAGCAGTACTTC
CASGDNGTSGYEQYF
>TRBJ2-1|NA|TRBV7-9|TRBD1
TGTGCCAGCAGCCCCGCCGGGACAGGTTACAATGAGCAGTTCTTC
CASSPAGTGYNEQFF
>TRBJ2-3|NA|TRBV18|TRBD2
TGTGCCAGCTCACCAAGACTAGCGGGAGGGCCAGATACGCAGTATTTT
CASSPRLAGGPDTQYF
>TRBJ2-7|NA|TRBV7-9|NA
TGTGCCAGCAGCTACAGCAGGGGGGCGGGAGGTTCCTACGAGCAGTACTTC
CASSYSRGAGGSYEQYF
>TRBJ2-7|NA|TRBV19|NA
TGTGCCAGTAGTCCCCAGATCCCTACAGGTGTAACCTCCTACGAGCAGTACTTC
CASSPQIPTGVTSYEQYF
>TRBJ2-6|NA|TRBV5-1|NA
TGCGCCAGCAGCTTGGAAGGGCGCGGGGCCAACGTCCTGACTTTC
CASSLEGRGANVLTF
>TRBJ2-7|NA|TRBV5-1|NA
TGCGCCAGCAGCTTGGTATCCGGGGGCGAGCAGTACTTC
CASSLVSGGEQYF
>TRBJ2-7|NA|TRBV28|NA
TGTGCCAGCAGCCCCCGGAGGGCAATCTACGAGCAGTACTTC
CASSPRRAIYEQYF
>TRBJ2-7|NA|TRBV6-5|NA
TGTGCCAGCAGTTACCAAGCGGGTCCCTACGAGCAGTACTTC
CASSYQAGPYEQYF
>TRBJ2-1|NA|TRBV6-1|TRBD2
TGTGCCAGCAGGACTAGCGGGACCCCCGTAGAGCAGTTCTTC
CASRTSGTPVEQFF
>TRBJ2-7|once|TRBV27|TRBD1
TGTGCCAGCAGTCCCTTCCCTGGACAGGATTCTTTCGAGCAGTACTTC
CASSPFPGQDSFEQYF
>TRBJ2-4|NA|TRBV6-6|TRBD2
TGTGCCAGCAAGGGTAATAGCGGGGAAACTAAAAACATTCAGTACTTC
CASKGNSGETKNIQYF
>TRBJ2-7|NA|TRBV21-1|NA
TGTGCCAGCAGCCCTGGTACGGGACCCTCCTACGAGCAGTACTTC
CASSPGTGPSYEQYF
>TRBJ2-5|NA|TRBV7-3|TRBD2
TGTGCCAGCAGCGTCACTAGCGGAGGAGGGACCCAGTACTTC
CASSVTSGGGTQYF
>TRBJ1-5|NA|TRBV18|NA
TGTGCCAGCTCACCAGGCAATCAGCCCCAGCATTTT
CASSPGNQPQHF
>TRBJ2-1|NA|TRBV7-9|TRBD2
TGTGCCAGCAGCTTATGGACTAGCTCCTACAATGAGCAGTTCTTC
CASSLWTSSYNEQFF
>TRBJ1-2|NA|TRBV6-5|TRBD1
TGTGCCAGCAGTTACTCGATAGGGACAGGGGGGTTTGGCTACACCTTC
CASSYSIGTGGFGYTF
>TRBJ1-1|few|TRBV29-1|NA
TGCAGCGTTTTGGGAGCGACTGAAGCTTTCTTT
CSVLGATEAFF
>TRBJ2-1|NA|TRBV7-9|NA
TGTGCCAGCAGCTTTTCGGGACATCTGGACTACAATGAGCAGTTCTTC
CASSFSGHLDYNEQFF
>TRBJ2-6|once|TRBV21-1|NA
TGTGCCAGCAGATCCTTGGAACAAAGTCGGGCCAACGTCCTGACTTTC
CASRSLEQSRANVLTF
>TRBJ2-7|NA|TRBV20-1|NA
TGCAGTGCTAATCCGGGAGAAGTTTGGTCCTTC
CSANPGEVWSF
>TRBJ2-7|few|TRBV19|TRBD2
TGTGCCAGTAGTGAACCGGGAGGGAGCTCCTACGAGCAGTACTTC
CASSEPGGSSYEQYF
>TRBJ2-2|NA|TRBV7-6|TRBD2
TGTGCCAGCAGCTCATCCGGGACTAGTGGAACCGGGGAGCTGTTTTTT
CASSSSGTSGTGELFF
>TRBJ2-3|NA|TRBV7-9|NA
TGTGCCAGCAGTACCGAGCCGGGCACGCAGTATTTT
CASSTEPGTQYF
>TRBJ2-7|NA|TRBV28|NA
TGTGCCAGCAGGCTGGACCTCGGGACAAACTACGAGCAGTACTTC
CASRLDLGTNYEQYF
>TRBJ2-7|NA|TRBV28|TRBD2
TGTGCCAGCAGTCAAGGGACTAGCAAGTTTATGGAGCAGTACTTC
CASSQGTSKFMEQYF
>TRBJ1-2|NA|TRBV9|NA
TGTGCCAGCAGCGTAGGAGACGTTAACTATGGCTACACCTTC
CASSVGDVNYGYTF
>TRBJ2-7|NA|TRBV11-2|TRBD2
TGTGCCAGCAGCTTAATAGCGGGAGTGCGCTACGAGCAGTACTTC
CASSLIAGVRYEQYF
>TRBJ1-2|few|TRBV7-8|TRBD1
TGTGCCAGCAGCTTTGACCAGGGGGACTATGGCTACACCTTC
CASSFDQGDYGYTF
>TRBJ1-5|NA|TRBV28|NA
TGTGCCAGCAGTTCCCCGTGGGAGCAGCCCCAGCATTTT
CASSSPWEQPQHF